This T cell receptor beta chain derives from a study of CD8+CD57+ T cells in acquired aplastic anemia. Study information: When averaged, DNA from sorted CD4+ and CD8+ cells came to 2.5 to 4 ug.

General study results and limits: Common to patients and controls were twenty-nine CD8+ CDR3 sequences.

The template used for profiling TCR beta VDJ and CDR3 was genomic DNA. One entry per CDR3 protein, called by TCRdb with MiXCR from the reads. The sample carries fewer than 200,000 distinct CDR3 sequences, around 50% recorded once. V shed 0 bases and J shed 4 bases, with 16 bases lying between them. Germline CDR1 and CDR2: LNHNV and YYDKDF (reference sequence). The length of the CDR3 is 16 residues. As concerns this clonotype: As yet, its antigen is unknown.

The authors sequenced patients whose flow cytometry had shown CD8+CD57+ cell expansion. Every patient had severe acquired aplastic anemia. No patient had been given any therapy when blood was sampled. The sequencing sample was made of sorted CD4+, CD8+, or CD8+CD57+ T cells (not recorded which) from PBMCs. V gene TRBV15 combines with J gene TRBJ2-7, with D perhaps given as TRBD1 or TRBD2 (5 bases each). The receptor was isolated from a human donor with aplastic anemia. The CDR3 sequence: CATSRDPREAVYEQYF. CDR3 in DNA: TGTGCCACCAGCAGAGATCCCAGGGAAGCGGTGTACGAGCAGTACTTC.